A single sample gave rise to the 20 T cell receptor beta chains below, sequenced in a study of T cell responses to AZD1222 COVID-19 vaccine (TCRdb year 2021). The time point label, as the study defines it: about 28 days (+/-7) after the second vaccine dose. Library preparation employed the immunoSEQ multiplex PCR assay. TCRdb carries this immuneACCESS record with in-frame sequences only. Its versions omit some clonotypes, under half of them owing to an unresolved V gene in the studies checked, with the rest unexplained. This sample has around 130,000 clones in its table, and about 88% of those were observed once. Under 3% of the sample rests with the top ten. The source material was peripheral blood, sampled 28 days after the second AZD1222 dose. These TCRs come from an adult who received the AZD1222 COVID-19 vaccine.

The rearrangement links TRBV2 to TRBJ2-3, with TRBD2 identical over 8 bases. Trimming cost V 1 base and J 2 bases; bases outside gene matches: 5. The CDR3 has 16 amino acids. Germline CDR1 SNHLY, CDR2 FYNNEI. The CDR3 DNA sequence: TGTGCCAGCAGTGAAGGGGCGGGGGGAATCACAGATACGCAGTATTTT. This sequence encodes CASSEGAGGITDTQYF.

The J gene is TRBJ2-5, the V gene TRBV7-8; perhaps TRBD2 as D (5 bases). The CDR3 has 16 amino acids. Trimming pared 0 bases from V and 5 bases from J, leaving 16 bases between. CDR1 and CDR2 (germline): SGHVS, FQNEAQ. The CDR3 loop is CASSLARGNSRETQYF. The CDR3 region has the DNA TGTGCCAGCAGCTTAGCCCGGGGAAATTCGAGGGAGACCCAGTACTTC. The whole variable domain, remainder taken from reference TRBV7-8 and TRBJ2-5, is GAGVSQSPRYKVAKRGQDVALRCDPISGHVSLFWYQQALGQGPEFLTYFQNEAQLDKSGLPSDRFFAERPEGSVSTLKIQRTQQEDSAVYLCASSLARGNSRETQYFGPGTRLLVL.

This clone was picked up one time. V gene TRBV5-1 combines with J gene TRBJ2-1; TRBD2 aligns across 12 bases. The CDR3 runs 15 residues. With 5 bases clipped from V and 6 bases from J, the junction kept 6 bases outside the gene matches. Per the germline V gene, CDR1 is SGHRS and CDR2 is YFSETQ. CDR3 DNA sequence: TGCGCCAGCAGTCTAGCGGGGGGGAGGGTCAATGAGCAGTTCTTC. The encoded protein is CASSLAGGRVNEQFF.

The chain is built from TRBV6-2 or TRBV6-3 and TRBJ1-1; D ambiguous. The CDR3 spans 12 residues. V was trimmed by 2 bases and J by 8 bases, leaving 9 bases between them. Germline values: CDR1 MNHEY, CDR2 SVGEGT. CDR3 DNA: TGTGCCAGCAGTTACGCCCGGCTAGAAGCTTTCTTT. Amino acid sequence: CASSYARLEAFF.

This sequence joins TRBV19 and TRBJ1-2; 12 nucleotides line up with TRBD1. V was pared by 9 bases and J by 2 bases, with 7 bases of the junction left unmatched. The germline V gene has CDR1 LNHDA and CDR2 SQIVND (reference sequence). This CDR3 spans 15 amino acids. CDR3 DNA: TGTGCCAGCCGGAGAGGGACAGGGGGCAACTATGGCTACACCTTC. This codes for CASRRGTGGNYGYTF.

The V call is TRBV19, the J call TRBJ1-4, with TRBD1 matching over 7 bases. Germline CDR1 and CDR2: LNHDA and SQIVND (reference sequence). V gave up 5 bases and J gave up 0 bases; unmatched junction bases: 9. The CDR3 is 17 residues long. As DNA, the CDR3 is TGTGCCAGTAGTCCCCGTTTTCAGGGGGCAACTAATGAAAAACTGTTTTTT. Its translation: CASSPRFQGATNEKLFF.

The CDR3 nucleotides read TGTGCCAGCAAAGGCACTGAAGCTTTCTTT. Protein: CASKGTEAFF. The gene calls are TRBV6-5 and TRBJ1-1, with D uncertain. In germline, CDR1 is MNHEY, CDR2 SVGAGI. There are 10 residues in the CDR3. With 7 bases removed from V and 4 bases from J, the gap between germline ends came to 4 bases.

This chain connects TRBV5-1 to TRBJ2-1, with 16 bases fitting TRBD2. This CDR3 comprises 17 residues. Germline lookup yields CDR1 SGHRS and CDR2 YFSETQ. The V gene end was trimmed by 4 bases and the J gene end by 6 bases; junction bases not matched to a gene: 7. CDR3 sequence (DNA): TGCGCCAGCAGCCTCGGGACTAGCGGGGGGGCTGTCAATGAGCAGTTCTTC. It yields the protein CASSLGTSGGAVNEQFF.

This clone came up once. The chain carries TRBV18 and TRBJ2-5; 9 bases align to TRBD1. Germline-derived CDR1 and CDR2 are KGHSH and LQKENI. V lost 4 bases to trimming and J lost 5 bases; unmatched junction nucleotides: 8. CDR3 length equals 15 residues. The CDR3 here is CASSLIGTGSETQYF. The CDR3 region has the DNA TGTGCCAGCTCACTAATCGGGACAGGGAGCGAGACCCAGTACTTC.

The chain recombines TRBV24-1 with TRBJ2-7; 8 bases are a match to TRBD1. Germline values: CDR1 KGHDR, CDR2 SFDVKD. The CDR3 totals 13 residues. Trimming took 3 bases from V and 5 from J; bases not matched to a gene: 2. CDR3 amino acids: CATSDVTGDEQYF. The CDR3 DNA sequence: TGTGCCACCAGTGATGTGACAGGGGACGAGCAGTACTTC.

The rearrangement uses TRBV19 and TRBJ1-3; D is unresolved. The CDR3 loop spans 13 amino acids. Germline CDR1 is LNHDA and CDR2 is SQIVND (reference sequence). V lost 2 bases and J lost 4, with 6 bases in between. The chain's CDR3 is CASSISGGNTIYF. The CDR3 DNA reads as TGTGCCAGTAGTATATCAGGCGGAAACACCATATATTTT. Full variable domain (outside the CDR3, taken from reference TRBV19 and TRBJ1-3): DGGITQSPKYLFRKEGQNVTLSCEQNLNHDAMYWYRQDPGQGLRLIYYSQIVNDFQKGDIAEGYSVSREKKESFPLTVTSAQKNPTAFYLCASSISGGNTIYFGEGSWLTVV.

There are a few counts of this clone. The chain couples TRBV20-1 to TRBJ1-3; D not certain. Trimming cost V 3 bases and J 0 bases, with 6 bases left between them. The V gene's germline CDR1 is DFQATT and CDR2 SNEGSKA (reference sequence). This CDR3 comprises 13 residues. CDR3 sequence: CSASISSGNTIYF. CDR3 sequence (DNA): TGCAGTGCTAGTATCAGCTCTGGAAACACCATATATTTT.

The J gene is TRBJ1-2, the V gene TRBV9; 9 bases agree with TRBD1. Germline CDR1 reads SGDLS; CDR2 reads YYNGEE. The CDR3 has 15 amino acids. V gave up 0 bases and J gave up 8 bases; unmatched junction bases: 8. As DNA, the CDR3 is TGTGCCAGCAGCGTAGGGAACAGGGGGCAGAGCGGCTACACCTTC. It encodes CASSVGNRGQSGYTF. The full variable domain, in which reference TRBV9 and TRBJ1-2 provide the parts outside the CDR3, is DSGVTQTPKHLITATGQRVTLRCSPRSGDLSVYWYQQSLDQGLQFLIQYYNGEERAKGNILERFSAQQFPDLHSELNLSSLELGDSALYFCASSVGNRGQSGYTFGSGTRLTVV.

V gene TRBV5-1 combines with J gene TRBJ1-1, with unresolved D. The CDR3 loop spans 15 amino acids. Between the trimmed V and J ends, which lost 0 bases and 3 bases, there was a span of 12 bases. The germline V gene encodes CDR1 SGHRS and CDR2 YFSETQ. In DNA form, the CDR3 reads TGCGCCAGCAGCTTGGAGCCATCGGCGGACACTGAAGCTTTCTTT. Translating gives CASSLEPSADTEAFF.

The CDR3 DNA follows: TGTGCCAGCAGTTTGCCTGGAACCAGGAGAGAAAAACTGTTTTTT. Translating it yields CASSLPGTRREKLFF. The chain employs TRBV28 and TRBJ1-4; no clear D gene. CDR1 MDHEN and CDR2 SYDVKM come from the germline V gene. The CDR3 has 15 amino acids. Trimming removed 3 bases at V and 8 bases at J, with 16 bases between.

The chain uses TRBV3-1 (or the pseudogene TRBV3-2) and TRBJ2-6; TRBD2 agrees at 9 bases. The V gene end was trimmed by 3 bases and the J gene end by 2 bases; junction bases not matched to a gene: 2. The CDR3 extends over 16 amino acids. The germline gives CDR1 LGHDT, CDR2 YNNKEL (reference sequence). CDR3 loop: CASSQRGGAGANVLTF. The CDR3 bases are TGTGCCAGCAGCCAGCGGGGGGGCGCTGGGGCCAACGTCCTGACTTTC.

V usage is TRBV19 and J usage is TRBJ2-3, with D unclear. Trimming removed 5 bases at V and 0 bases at J, with 9 bases between. CDR1 is LNHDA, CDR2 SQIVND, per germline (reference sequence). This CDR3 spans 14 amino acids. In DNA form, the CDR3 reads TGTGCCAGTAGTCGCCGTATGAGCACAGATACGCAGTATTTT. Translated, it gives CASSRRMSTDTQYF.

The chain couples TRBV12-3 or TRBV12-4 to TRBJ1-3; D perhaps matches TRBD1 (5 bases). The CDR3 runs to 13 residues. V was cut by 5 bases and J by 4 bases, with 9 bases left in between. The CDR3 here is CASSPTEGNTIYF. The DNA of the CDR3 is TGTGCCAGCAGTCCGACAGAAGGAAACACCATATATTTT.

This rearrangement joins TRBV7-8 to TRBJ1-3; TRBD1 aligns across 11 bases. The CDR3 runs to 19 residues. The V gene's germline CDR1 is SGHVS and CDR2 FQNEAQ. V lost 5 bases, J lost 4 bases, and 16 bases stayed unmatched. The CDR3 coding sequence is TGTGCCAGCAGCCCTAGTCCCGCGGACAGGGGGCCACCCGGAAACACCATATATTTT. Translation: CASSPSPADRGPPGNTIYF.

This clone has a count of ten or more. This chain links TRBV7-3 with TRBJ2-3; 10 nucleotides align to TRBD2. This CDR3 has 15 residues. V lost 5 bases and J lost 0; bases outside the gene matches: 2. CDR1 and CDR2 (germline): SGHTA, FQGTGA. CDR3 loop: CASSPGLASTDTQYF. CDR3 bases: TGTGCCAGCAGCCCGGGACTAGCGAGCACAGATACGCAGTATTTT.